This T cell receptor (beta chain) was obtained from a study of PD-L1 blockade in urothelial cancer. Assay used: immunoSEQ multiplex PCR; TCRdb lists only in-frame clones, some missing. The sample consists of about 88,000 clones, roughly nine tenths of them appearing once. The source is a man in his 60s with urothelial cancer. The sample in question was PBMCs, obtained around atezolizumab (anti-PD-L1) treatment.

This CDR3 reads CASSLRVEQYF. In DNA, the CDR3 is TGTGCCAGCAGTCTCAGGGTCGAGCAGTACTTC. The rearrangement links TRBV28 to TRBJ2-7, with D perhaps TRBD1 (5 bases). Germline values: CDR1 MDHEN, CDR2 SYDVKM. Deletions cut 5 bases from V and 6 bases from J, with 8 bases between. The CDR3 length is 11 residues.